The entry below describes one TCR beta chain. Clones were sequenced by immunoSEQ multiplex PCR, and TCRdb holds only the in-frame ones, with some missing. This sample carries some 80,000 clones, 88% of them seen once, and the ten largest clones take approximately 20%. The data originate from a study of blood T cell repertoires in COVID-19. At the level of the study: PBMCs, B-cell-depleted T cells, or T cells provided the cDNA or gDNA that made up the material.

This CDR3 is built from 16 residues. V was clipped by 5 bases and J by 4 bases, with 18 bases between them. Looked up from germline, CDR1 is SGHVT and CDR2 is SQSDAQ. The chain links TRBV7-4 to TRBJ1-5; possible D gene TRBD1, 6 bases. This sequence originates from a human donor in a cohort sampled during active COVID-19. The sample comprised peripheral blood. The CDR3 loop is CASSLSYRVWNQPQHF. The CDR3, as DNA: TGTGCCAGCAGCCTGTCCTACAGGGTATGGAATCAGCCCCAGCATTTT. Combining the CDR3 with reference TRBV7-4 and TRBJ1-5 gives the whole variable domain GAGVSQSPRYKVAKRGRDVALRCDSISGHVTLYWYRQTLGQGSEVLTYSQSDAQRDKSGRPSGRFSAERPERSVSTLKIQRTEQGDSAVYLCASSLSYRVWNQPQHFGDGTRLSIL.